This TCR beta chain is from a study of shared clonotypes between healthy human individuals. Germline V gene sequence: CDR1 MNHNY, CDR2 SVGAGI (reference sequence). Unmatched junction bases numbered 6, after V lost 5 bases and J lost 7 bases. The CDR3 runs 14 residues. Clones were sequenced by immunoSEQ multiplex PCR, and TCRdb holds only the in-frame ones, with some missing. The repertoire holds over 1.5 million clones, 95% to 99% seen once, with around 0.45% in the top ten. The chain has TRBV6-6 and TRBJ1-5, with 9 bases that match TRBD1. The TCR comes from a man aged 30-40 years in good health. The sample consisted of naive CD4+ T cells sorted from blood. The subset here: CD45RA+ positively selected. The CDR3 region has the DNA TGTGCCAGCAGTGGAGGGACAGGGTGGCAGCCCCAGCATTTT. This translates into CASSGGTGWQPQHF.